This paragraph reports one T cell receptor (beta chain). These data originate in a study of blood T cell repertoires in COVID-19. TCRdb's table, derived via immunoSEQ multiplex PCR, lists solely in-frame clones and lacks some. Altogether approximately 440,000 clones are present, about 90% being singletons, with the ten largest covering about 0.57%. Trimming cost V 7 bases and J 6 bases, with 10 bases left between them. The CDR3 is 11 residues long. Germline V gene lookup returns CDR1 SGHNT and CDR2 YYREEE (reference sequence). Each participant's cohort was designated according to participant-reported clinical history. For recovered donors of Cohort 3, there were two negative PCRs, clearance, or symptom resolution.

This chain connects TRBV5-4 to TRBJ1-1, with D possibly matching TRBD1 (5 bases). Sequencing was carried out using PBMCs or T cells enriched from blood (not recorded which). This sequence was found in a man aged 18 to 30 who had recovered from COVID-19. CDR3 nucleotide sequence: TGTGCCAGCGGGGGGAGCCCTGAAGCTTTCTTT. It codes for CASGGSPEAFF.